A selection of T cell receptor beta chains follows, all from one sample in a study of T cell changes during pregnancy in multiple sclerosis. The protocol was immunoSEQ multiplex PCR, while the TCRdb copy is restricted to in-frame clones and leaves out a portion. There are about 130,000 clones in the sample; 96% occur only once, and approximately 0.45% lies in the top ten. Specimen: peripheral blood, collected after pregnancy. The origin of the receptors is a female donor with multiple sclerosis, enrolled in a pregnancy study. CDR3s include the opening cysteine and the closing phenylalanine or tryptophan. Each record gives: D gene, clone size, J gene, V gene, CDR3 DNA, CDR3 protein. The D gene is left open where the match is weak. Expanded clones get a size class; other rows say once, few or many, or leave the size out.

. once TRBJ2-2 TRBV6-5 TGTGCCACCGCCCCCCCACTAGTCGACACCGGGGAGCTGTTTTTT CATAPPLVDTGELFF
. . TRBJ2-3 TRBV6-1 TGTGCCAGCAGCCCTAGCGCCACAGATACGCAGTATTTT CASSPSATDTQYF
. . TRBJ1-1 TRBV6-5 TGTGCCAGCAGTTACGGGAGGAACACTGAAGCTTTCTTT CASSYGRNTEAFF
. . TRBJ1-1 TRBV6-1 TGTGCCAGCAGTGACACAACTGAAGCTTTCTTT CASSDTTEAFF
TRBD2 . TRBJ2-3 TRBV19 TGTGCCAGTAGTATACCGGGCGGGAGCGCAGATACGCAGTATTTT CASSIPGGSADTQYF
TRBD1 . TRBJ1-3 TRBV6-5 TGTGCCAGCAGTTTTACAGGGGCCTCTGGAAACACCATATATTTT CASSFTGASGNTIYF
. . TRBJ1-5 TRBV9 TGTGCCAGCAGCTTAGGGGGGGGTAGCAATCAGCCCCAGCATTTT CASSLGGGSNQPQHF
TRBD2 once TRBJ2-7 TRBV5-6 TGTGCCAGCAGCTCCGGGAGGGCCCACGAGCAGTACTTC CASSSGRAHEQYF
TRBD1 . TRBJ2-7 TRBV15 TGTGCCACCAGCAGAGCCGGGACAGGGGGCTACGAGCAGTACTTC CATSRAGTGGYEQYF
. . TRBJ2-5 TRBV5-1 TGCGCCAGCAGAGGTGCGGGGGAGACCCAGTACTTC CASRGAGETQYF
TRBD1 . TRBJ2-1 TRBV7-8 TGTGCCAGCAGCTCGTGGGGACAGGACCTAGGTGAGCAGTTCTTC CASSSWGQDLGEQFF
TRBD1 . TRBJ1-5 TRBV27 TGTGCCAGCAGTTTATACAGGGGAATAAATCAGCCCCAGCATTTT CASSLYRGINQPQHF
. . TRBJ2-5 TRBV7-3 TGTGCCAGCAGCTTATCCGGGGGAAGGGAGACCCAGTACTTC CASSLSGGRETQYF
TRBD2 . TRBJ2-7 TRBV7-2 TGTGCCAGCAGCTCCCTGACTAGCGGGAGATACGAGCAGTACTTC CASSSLTSGRYEQYF
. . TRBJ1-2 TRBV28 TGTGCCAGCAGTCCTACTAAGGGACATCCCCTCTATGGCTACACCTTC CASSPTKGHPLYGYTF
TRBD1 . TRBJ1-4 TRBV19 TGTGCCAGTAGTGCCCCGGGACAGGGAGGAAAACTGTTTTTT CASSAPGQGGKLFF
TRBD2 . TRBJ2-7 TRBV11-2 TGTGCCAGCCGCCTAGCGGGAGTAAGGGAGCAGTACTTC CASRLAGVREQYF
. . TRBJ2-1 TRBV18 TGTGCCAGCTCACCTCTCAATGAGCAGTTCTTC CASSPLNEQFF
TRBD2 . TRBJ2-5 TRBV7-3 TGTGCCAGCAGCTTAGGCCGGACTAGCTTAGAGACCCAGTACTTC CASSLGRTSLETQYF
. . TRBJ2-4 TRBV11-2 TGTGCCAGCAGCTCTCTAAGGCGGGCCGAAAACATTCAGTACTTC CASSSLRRAENIQYF
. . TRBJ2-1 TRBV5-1 TGCGCCAGCAGCTTAACAGACAGTTACAATGAGCAGTTCTTC CASSLTDSYNEQFF
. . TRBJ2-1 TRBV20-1 TGCAGTGCGGACAAGTACAATGAGCAGTTCTTC CSADKYNEQFF
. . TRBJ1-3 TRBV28 TGTGCCAGCAGTCCGGGGGGAGGGAGCAGGGGAAACACCATATATTTT CASSPGGGSRGNTIYF
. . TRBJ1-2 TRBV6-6 TGTGCCAGCAGTTACTCGAGGGTTAACTATGGCTACACCTTC CASSYSRVNYGYTF
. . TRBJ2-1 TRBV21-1 TGTGCCAGCAGCTTTCAGGGGAGCAACAATGAGCAGTTCTTC CASSFQGSNNEQFF
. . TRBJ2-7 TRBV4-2 TGTGCCAGCAGCCAAGATGGCCGCCTGCAAAACTACGAGCAGTACTTC CASSQDGRLQNYEQYF
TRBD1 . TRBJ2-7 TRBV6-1 TGTGCCAGCAGTGATACCACGGACAGGTCCTACGAGCAGTACTTC CASSDTTDRSYEQYF
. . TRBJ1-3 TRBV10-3 TGTGCCACGTCACAGGGCGAAGGTACTGGAAACACCATATATTTT CATSQGEGTGNTIYF
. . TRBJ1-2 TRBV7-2 TGTGCCAGCAGCCTTTCCGGGACTTTGGGCACCTTC CASSLSGTLGTF
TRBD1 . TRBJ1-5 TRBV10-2 TGCGCCAGCTCGGACAGGGTGGGTCAGCCCCAGCATTTT CASSDRVGQPQHF
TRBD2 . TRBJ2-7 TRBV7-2 TGTGCCAGCAGCTGGGGCGGGAGTAGGGCGTCCTACGAGCAGTACTTC CASSWGGSRASYEQYF
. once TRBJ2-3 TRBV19 TGTGCCAGTAGTCTAGGCAGTAGCACAGATACGCAGTATTTT CASSLGSSTDTQYF
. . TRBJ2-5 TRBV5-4 TGTGCCAGCAGCGCTTACAGGGGGGGGAGGGACCAAGAGACCCAGTACTTC CASSAYRGGRDQETQYF
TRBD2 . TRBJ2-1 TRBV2 TGTGCCGGTCGACTAGCGGGAGTGGATGAGCAGTTCTTC CAGRLAGVDEQFF
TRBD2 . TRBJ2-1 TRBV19 TGTGCCAGTAGCCACGCCGGACTAGCAAATGAGCAGTTCTTC CASSHAGLANEQFF
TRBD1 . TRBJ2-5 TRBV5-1 TGCGCCAGCAGCTCAGGACAGGGGAACGGGCAGACCCAGTACTTC CASSSGQGNGQTQYF
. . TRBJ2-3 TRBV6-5 TGTGCCAGCAGTTACCTCGGGACAGATACGCAGTATTTT CASSYLGTDTQYF